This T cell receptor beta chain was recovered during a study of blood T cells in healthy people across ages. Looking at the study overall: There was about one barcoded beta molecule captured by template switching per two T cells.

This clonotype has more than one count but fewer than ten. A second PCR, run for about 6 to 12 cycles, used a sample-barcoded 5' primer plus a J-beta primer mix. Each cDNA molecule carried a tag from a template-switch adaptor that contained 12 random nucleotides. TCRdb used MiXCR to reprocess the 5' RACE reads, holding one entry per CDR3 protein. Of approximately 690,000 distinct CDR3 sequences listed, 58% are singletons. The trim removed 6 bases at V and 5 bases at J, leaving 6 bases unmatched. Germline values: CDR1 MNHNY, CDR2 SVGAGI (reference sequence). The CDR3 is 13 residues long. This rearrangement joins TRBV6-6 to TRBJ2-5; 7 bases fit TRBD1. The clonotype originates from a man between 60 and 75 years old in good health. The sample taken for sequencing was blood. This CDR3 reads CASSYRGQETQYF. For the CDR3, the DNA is TGTGCCAGCAGCTACAGGGGACAGGAGACCCAGTACTTC.